Listed here are 32 T cell receptor beta chains from one sample, sequenced in a study of cytomegalovirus exposure and HLA in healthy donors. 60 Vbeta and 13 Jbeta primers were used in PCR. Sequencing was performed with immunoSEQ multiplex PCR; in TCRdb, only in-frame clones are kept and a portion is missing. There are 150,000 to 200,000 clones in the sample; approximately 80% occur only once, and about 2.2% lies in the top ten. The sample consisted of PBMCs. These receptor sequences come from a woman in her 50s in good health and CMV-seronegative.

DNA for the CDR3: TGTGCCAGCAGCTTGACGAGGGAGGGTCAGCCCCAGCATTTT. It specifies CASSLTREGQPQHF. The rearrangement joins TRBV7-8 to TRBJ1-5; D remains ambiguous. The CDR3 loop spans 14 amino acids. V gave up 3 bases and J gave up 6 bases, with 12 bases separating them. CDR1 SGHVS and CDR2 FQNEAQ come from the germline V gene.

This clone was counted between two and nine times. V is TRBV6-4 and J is TRBJ2-3; 8 bases agree with TRBD2. The germline V gene has CDR1 MRHNA and CDR2 SNTAGT. The CDR3 is 11 residues long. Trimming cost V 5 bases and J 15 bases; bases outside gene matches: 7. The CDR3 coding sequence is TGTGCCAGCAGTTACGGGGGGGGCCATTATTTT. Its translation is CASSYGGGHYF.

The chain joins TRBV6-6 to TRBJ2-2; 7 bases fit TRBD2. The CDR3 length is 16 residues. CDR1 is MNHNY and CDR2 is SVGAGI in the germline V gene (reference sequence). After removal of 7 bases from V and 3 bases from J, the junction contained 11 bases not matched to a gene. The CDR3 DNA reads as TGTGCCAGCATCGATCGGGGGGAGAGAGACACCGGGGAGCTGTTTTTT. Residues: CASIDRGERDTGELFF.

V usage is TRBV7-6 and J usage is TRBJ1-5; D uncertain. This CDR3 contains 13 residues. V was pared by 2 bases and J by 4 bases, with 6 bases between. Germline-derived CDR1 and CDR2 are SGHVS and FNYEAQ. CDR3 in DNA: TGTGCCAGCAGCTTAAATATGAATCAGCCCCAGCATTTT. It encodes CASSLNMNQPQHF.

The chain joins TRBV2 to TRBJ2-1; D gene unclear. Trimming removed 1 base at V and 7 bases at J, with 5 bases between. CDR1 is SNHLY, CDR2 FYNNEI, per germline. The CDR3 contains 12 residues. This CDR3 reads CASSEELNEQFF. The CDR3, as DNA: TGTGCCAGCAGTGAAGAACTTAATGAGCAGTTCTTC. Filled out from reference TRBV2 and TRBJ2-1, the complete variable domain reads EPEVTQTPSHQVTQMGQEVILRCVPISNHLYFYWYRQILGQKVEFLVSFYNNEISEKSEIFDDQFSVERPDGSNFTLKIRSTKLEDSAMYFCASSEELNEQFFGPGTRLTVL.

The chain employs TRBV28 and TRBJ1-6, with D possibly matching TRBD1 (5 bases). The germline V gene has CDR1 MDHEN and CDR2 SYDVKM. V was trimmed by 1 base and J by 5 bases, leaving 9 bases between them. This CDR3 has 15 residues. The CDR3 coding sequence is TGTGCCAGCAGTTTATCCAGGGATAATAATTCACCCCTCCACTTT. Amino acid sequence: CASSLSRDNNSPLHF.

The rearrangement uses TRBV2 and TRBJ2-5; 10 nucleotides align to TRBD2. From germline, CDR1 is SNHLY and CDR2 FYNNEI. V gave up 5 bases and J gave up 0 bases; unmatched junction bases: 15. CDR3 size: 19 residues. The CDR3: CASSNRGQPGLAHQETQYF. The CDR3 DNA reads as TGTGCCAGCAGTAACAGGGGTCAACCGGGACTAGCGCACCAAGAGACCCAGTACTTC.

The sample holds a few counts of this clone. The chain is built from TRBV6-5 and TRBJ2-2; 8 bases align to TRBD1. Germline trimming cut 5 bases from V and 4 bases from J; bases unmatched to any gene: 3. Germline CDR1 and CDR2: MNHEY and SVGAGI. The CDR3 contains 14 residues. The CDR3: CASSLDRGTGELFF. CDR3 coding DNA: TGTGCCAGCAGTCTCGACAGGGGCACCGGGGAGCTGTTTTTT.

This clone showed up just once. The chain carries TRBV7-2 and TRBJ1-2, with TRBD1 identical over 7 bases. Germline CDR1 and CDR2: SGHTA and FQGNSA. V shed 1 base and J 2 bases; nucleotides not matched to a gene: 4. The CDR3 is 15 amino acids. This chain's CDR3 is CASSLGAGGNYGYTF. The CDR3 region has the DNA TGTGCCAGCAGCTTAGGGGCAGGGGGGAACTATGGCTACACCTTC. Full variable domain (remainder filled in from reference TRBV7-2 and TRBJ1-2): GAGVSQSPSNKVTEKGKDVELRCDPISGHTALYWYRQSLGQGLEFLIYFQGNSAPDKSGLPSDRFSAERTGGSVSTLTIQRTQQEDSAVYLCASSLGAGGNYGYTFGSGTRLTVV.

V is TRBV15 and J is TRBJ2-1; D possibly corresponds to TRBD2 (5 bases). V lost 1 base, J lost 8 bases, and 18 bases lay in between. Looked up from germline, CDR1 is LNHNV and CDR2 is YYDKDF (reference sequence). The CDR3 runs to 16 residues. DNA for the CDR3: TGTGCCACCAGCAGAGGAGGGCCCGGTGTCGAGGATGAGCAGTTCTTC. Translated, it gives CATSRGGPGVEDEQFF.

The V gene is TRBV4-2, the J gene TRBJ2-5; tentatively, D is TRBD2 (7 bases). With 0 bases removed from V and 2 bases from J, the gap between germline ends came to 16 bases. The CDR3 loop spans 17 amino acids. CDR1 LGHNA and CDR2 YNFKEQ come from the germline V gene. The CDR3 sequence: CASSQEGGRGVQETQYF. CDR3 DNA: TGTGCCAGCAGCCAAGAGGGGGGCCGGGGGGTACAAGAGACCCAGTACTTC.

The chain has TRBV6-5 and TRBJ2-1, with 8 bases identical to TRBD2. The germline V gene has CDR1 MNHEY and CDR2 SVGAGI. V trimming: 5 bases; J trimming: 6 bases; junction bases outside the gene matches: 9. The CDR3 contains 15 residues. The CDR3 spells CASSLRAGGINEQFF. CDR3 nucleotides: TGTGCCAGCAGTCTAAGGGCGGGAGGAATCAATGAGCAGTTCTTC.

In its sample, this clone was seen once. This chain joins TRBV5-6 and TRBJ2-1; the D gene is possibly TRBD1 (5 bases). The germline CDR1 and CDR2 sequences are SGHDT and YYEEEE. The V gene lost 0 bases and the J gene lost 12 bases, with 19 bases spanning the gap. This CDR3 has 15 amino acids. CDR3 DNA: TGTGCCAGCAGCTTGGTTTTCCAGGGAACCTCAGGGCAGTTCTTC. This encodes CASSLVFQGTSGQFF.

The gene calls are TRBV2 and TRBJ1-6; D not resolved. Trimming removed 2 bases at V and 4 bases at J, with 9 bases between. Germline V gene data show CDR1 as SNHLY and CDR2 as FYNNEI. This CDR3 contains 15 residues. CDR3 loop: CASSELNSYNSPLHF. The CDR3 bases are TGTGCCAGCAGTGAATTGAACAGTTATAATTCACCCCTCCACTTT.

This clone was seen a few times. The J gene is TRBJ2-5, the V gene TRBV4-1; no firm D call. Trimming cost V 5 bases and J 2 bases, with 12 bases left between them. From germline, CDR1 is MGHRA and CDR2 YSYEKL. This CDR3 is built from 14 residues. The CDR3 region has the DNA TGCGCCAGCAGCACCCCAAAAACTCAAGAGACCCAGTACTTC. Amino acids: CASSTPKTQETQYF.

The V gene is TRBV7-2, the J gene TRBJ2-2; tentatively, D is TRBD1 (6 bases). The germline gives CDR1 SGHTA, CDR2 FQGNSA. This CDR3 region has 15 residues. V was trimmed by 5 bases and J by 3 bases, leaving 13 bases between them. This CDR3 is CASSQGAGDTGELFF. In DNA, the CDR3 is TGTGCCAGCAGCCAAGGAGCAGGGGACACCGGGGAGCTGTTTTTT.

The V call is TRBV18, the J call TRBJ1-1, with D tentatively TRBD1 (5 bases). Germline-derived CDR1 and CDR2 are KGHSH and LQKENI. V lost 0 bases and J 0 bases, leaving 8 bases between the germline ends. The CDR3 spans 15 residues. CDR3: CASSPPTQVNTEAFF. CDR3 coding DNA: TGTGCCAGCTCACCACCGACACAGGTGAACACTGAAGCTTTCTTT.

The CDR3 DNA follows: TGTGCCAGCAGCTTGGCTACAGGTTCCACAGATACGCAGTATTTT. This gives the protein CASSLATGSTDTQYF. The V gene is TRBV5-8, the J gene TRBJ2-3; weak D call: TRBD1 (5 bases). Trimming cost V 0 bases and J 2 bases, with 10 bases left between them. There are 15 residues in the CDR3. CDR1 is SGHTS and CDR2 is YDEGEE in the germline V gene.

This clone was found a few times. The chain carries TRBV6-6 and TRBJ2-6, with D unresolved. The CDR3 loop spans 13 amino acids. Germline-derived CDR1 and CDR2 are MNHNY and SVGAGI (reference sequence). V was clipped by 2 bases and J by 6 bases, with 5 bases between them. CDR3 DNA: TGTGCCAGCAGTTACGCGGAGGCCAACGTCCTGACTTTC. Its translation: CASSYAEANVLTF.

The V call is TRBV7-9, the J call TRBJ1-3; D perhaps matches TRBD1 (5 bases). The CDR3 length is 17 residues. Germline V gene sequence: CDR1 SEHNR, CDR2 FQNEAQ (reference sequence). Trimming cost V 4 bases and J 0 bases, with 16 bases left between them. The CDR3 bases are TGTGCCAGCAGCTCATCGTGGGGGGGGGTCTCTGGAAACACCATATATTTT. Translated: CASSSSWGGVSGNTIYF. Full variable domain (remainder filled in from reference TRBV7-9 and TRBJ1-3): DTGVSQNPRHKITKRGQNVTFRCDPISEHNRLYWYRQTLGQGPEFLTYFQNEAQLEKSRLLSDRFSAERPKGSFSTLEIQRTEQGDSAMYLCASSSSWGGVSGNTIYFGEGSWLTVV.

This sequence joins TRBV11-2 and TRBJ2-2, with TRBD2 identical over 7 bases. The germline V gene encodes CDR1 SGHAT and CDR2 FQNNGV. The CDR3 is 16 residues long. V shed 5 bases, J shed 2 bases, and the junction held 8 bases outside the gene matches. CDR3 DNA: TGTGCCAGCAGCCGCCGACTAGCCCTTAACACCGGGGAGCTGTTTTTT. Amino acid sequence: CASSRRLALNTGELFF.

The genes are TRBV27 and TRBJ1-4, with a weak D call TRBD1 (5 bases). Germline lookup yields CDR1 MNHEY and CDR2 SMNVEV (reference sequence). This CDR3 is 16 amino acids long. Trimming left V 3 bases short and J 2 bases short, with 13 bases between. DNA of the CDR3: TGTGCCAGCAGTTTTGACCCAAGGGGTACTAATGAAAAACTGTTTTTT. Residues: CASSFDPRGTNEKLFF.

The CDR3 region has the DNA TGTGCCATCAGTCCGACATCCTCCTACGAGCAGTACTTC. Protein product: CAISPTSSYEQYF. The chain employs TRBV10-3 and TRBJ2-7; D call uncertain. Germline loops: CDR1 ENHRY, CDR2 SYGVKD. The CDR3 is made up of 13 amino acids. V lost 5 bases to trimming and J lost 0 bases, with 8 bases between them.

The gene calls are TRBV5-1 and TRBJ2-3; D call uncertain. The CDR3 loop spans 15 amino acids. CDR1 and CDR2 (germline): SGHRS, YFSETQ. Trimming took 3 bases from V and 0 from J, leaving 11 bases between them. CDR3 DNA: TGCGCCAGCAGCTCGTCGCTCGGTAGCACAGATACGCAGTATTTT. As protein: CASSSSLGSTDTQYF.

The V gene is TRBV6-1, the J gene TRBJ2-1; 8 nucleotides match TRBD2. J was trimmed by 0 bases and V by 5 bases; bases with no gene match: 3. The CDR3 covers 15 residues. Germline V CDR1 and CDR2: MNHNS, SASEGT. In DNA form, the CDR3 reads TGTGCCAGCAGTATAGCGGGAAGCTCCTACAATGAGCAGTTCTTC. This translates into CASSIAGSSYNEQFF.

This rearrangement joins TRBV27 to TRBJ2-5; 10 bases match TRBD2. Matching the DNA end better, TRBJ2-7 makes the J call doubtful. The germline gives CDR1 MNHEY, CDR2 SMNVEV (reference sequence). The CDR3 is made up of 15 amino acids. The CDR3 DNA reads TGTGCCAGCAGTTTAAAGTCTAGCGGGAGTTACGAGCAGTACTTC. This translates into CASSLKSSGSYEQYF.

The genes are TRBV7-3 and TRBJ2-7; 9 bases match TRBD2. The germline V gene has CDR1 SGHTA and CDR2 FQGTGA. J was trimmed by 3 bases and V by 1 base; bases with no gene match: 4. This CDR3 is built from 15 residues. CDR3 DNA: TGTGCCAGCAGCTTAATGGCGGGAGGGCACTACGAGCAGTACTTC. Translation gives CASSLMAGGHYEQYF.

The table lists this clone with a few counts. This sequence joins TRBV5-1 and TRBJ2-6; 8 bases map to TRBD2. Germline loops: CDR1 SGHRS, CDR2 YFSETQ. The V and J ends lost 6 bases and 1 base, in that order; junction bases with no gene match: 9. The CDR3 contains 17 residues. CDR3 sequence reads: CASTRTSITSGANVLTF. The CDR3 region has the DNA TGCGCCAGCACCCGGACTAGCATTACGTCTGGGGCCAACGTCCTGACTTTC.

The chain is built from TRBV27 and TRBJ2-3, with D tentatively TRBD2 (6 bases). Deletions cut 5 bases from V and 0 bases from J, with 18 bases between. The CDR3 contains 17 residues. Germline CDR1 and CDR2: MNHEY and SMNVEV (reference sequence). CDR3 residues: CASSPPPGTSSTDTQYF. For the CDR3, the DNA is TGTGCCAGCAGTCCCCCACCAGGGACTTCTAGCACAGATACGCAGTATTTT.

In nucleotides, the CDR3 is TGTGCCAGCGCGGGGCAGGGTGGAGAAAAACTGTTTTTT. It yields the protein CASAGQGGEKLFF. J is TRBJ1-4 and V is TRBV18, with a possible D match to TRBD1 (5 bases). This CDR3 comprises 13 residues. The V end was cut by 8 bases, the J end by 8 bases, with 15 bases between. CDR1 and CDR2 (germline): KGHSH, LQKENI.

This chain links TRBV5-4 with TRBJ2-7, with TRBD2 matching 8 bases. This CDR3 is built from 15 residues. Losses at the gene ends were 1 base for V and 3 bases for J; bases not matched to a gene: 6. CDR1 and CDR2 (germline): SGHNT, YYREEE (reference sequence). The CDR3 nucleotides are TGTGCCAGCAGCTTGCCGGGAGGGAAGAACTACGAGCAGTACTTC. Its protein is CASSLPGGKNYEQYF.

The chain links TRBV10-3 to TRBJ2-7, with TRBD1 identical over 8 bases. CDR3 length equals 13 residues. Losses at the gene ends were 4 bases for V and 5 bases for J; bases not matched to a gene: 4. Germline-derived CDR1 and CDR2 are ENHRY and SYGVKD. The CDR3 DNA sequence: TGTGCCATCAGTGCTACAGGGGGGCACGAGCAGTACTTC. Residues: CAISATGGHEQYF.